This entry lists 25 T cell receptor beta chains sequenced from one sample in a study of breast tumors, draining lymph nodes, adjacent tissues. TCRdb reanalysed the multiplex PCR reads using MiXCR and keeps one entry per CDR3 protein. The sample has some 97,000 distinct CDR3 sequences, 20% to 25% seen once; the top ten hold more than 0.9%. Samples came from axillary lymph nodes draining the breast cancer. Sequencing used axillary lymph node tissue. All receptors derive from a female donor with breast cancer. Some clones in this sample may be carry-over from other donors' samples.

This clonotype was picked up many times. The V gene is TRBV12-3 or TRBV12-4, the J gene TRBJ1-2, with D possibly TRBD1 on 5 matching bases. V was clipped by 3 bases and J by 1 base, with 9 bases between them. The CDR3 covers 14 residues. The CDR3 DNA reads TGTGCCAGCAGTTTGGGGGGGGATAACTATGGCTACACCTTC. Its translation is CASSLGGDNYGYTF.

This clonotype was seen at least ten times. This chain uses TRBV7-9 with TRBJ2-2; the match to TRBD1 covers 7 bases. Germline V lookup: CDR1 SEHNR, CDR2 FQNEAQ (reference sequence). The V segment lost 4 bases and the J segment 4 bases; nucleotides outside the gene matches: 0. The CDR3 totals 13 residues. CDR3: CASSYRGTGELFF. CDR3 nucleotides: TGTGCCAGCAGCTACAGGGGCACCGGGGAGCTGTTTTTT. The full variable domain, its missing parts supplied by reference TRBV7-9 and TRBJ2-2, is DTGVSQNPRHKITKRGQNVTFRCDPISEHNRLYWYRQTLGQGPEFLTYFQNEAQLEKSRLLSDRFSAERPKGSFSTLEIQRTEQGDSAMYLCASSYRGTGELFFGEGSRLTVL.

This clonotype has ten or more counts. V usage is TRBV5-1 and J usage is TRBJ2-3; the match to TRBD2 covers 8 bases. CDR1 is SGHRS and CDR2 is YFSETQ in the germline V gene. The CDR3 is 16 amino acids. Germline trimming cut 0 bases from V and 2 bases from J; bases unmatched to any gene: 5. CDR3 in DNA: TGCGCCAGCAGCTTGGCAACTAGCGGCGACACAGATACGCAGTATTTT. Its translation is CASSLATSGDTDTQYF.

This clonotype has a count of ten or more. V gene TRBV10-1 combines with J gene TRBJ2-3; a weak D match, TRBD2 (6 bases). This CDR3 is 13 amino acids long. V was pared by 4 bases and J by 3 bases, with 8 bases between. Per germline, CDR1 WNHNN and CDR2 SYGVQD (reference sequence). CDR3 sequence (DNA): TGCGCCAGCAGTGTCCGGGGGACAGATACGCAGTATTTT. Amino acids: CASSVRGTDTQYF.

This clonotype occurred a few times. The chain combines TRBV6-2 or TRBV6-3 with TRBJ2-1; 7 bases align to TRBD2. The CDR3 is 13 amino acids. Germline lookup yields CDR1 MNHEY and CDR2 SVGEGT. The J segment lost 6 bases and the V segment lost 7 bases, leaving 6 bases of the junction unmatched. Written as DNA, the CDR3 is TGTGCCAGCACACAGTCTAGCGGCAATGAGCAGTTCTTC. This gives the protein CASTQSSGNEQFF.

This clonotype was recorded at least ten times. The chain links TRBV6-4 to TRBJ1-3; the match to TRBD1 covers 7 bases. The CDR3 is made up of 15 amino acids. The J segment lost 0 bases and the V segment lost 7 bases, leaving 6 bases of the junction unmatched. Germline lookup yields CDR1 MRHNA and CDR2 SNTAGT. The CDR3 region has the DNA TGTGCCAGCATCCAGACAGGGAGCTCTGGAAACACCATATATTTT. It specifies CASIQTGSSGNTIYF.

This clonotype was counted many times. The chain is built from TRBV27 and TRBJ2-7; tentative D call: TRBD1 (6 bases). The V gene lost 2 bases and the J gene lost 0 bases, with 17 bases spanning the gap. Germline V gene sequence: CDR1 MNHEY, CDR2 SMNVEV (reference sequence). This CDR3 is 17 amino acids long. In DNA form, the CDR3 reads TGTGCCAGCAGTTTACCCCGGGACAAACCAAGCTCCTACGAGCAGTACTTC. Amino acids: CASSLPRDKPSSYEQYF.

Many counts were recorded for this clonotype. The chain joins TRBV2 to TRBJ1-5; the D is unclear. Trimming cost V 6 bases and J 1 base, with 10 bases left between them. The CDR3 is 14 amino acids. Germline CDR1 reads SNHLY; CDR2 reads FYNNEI. The DNA of the CDR3 is TGTGCCAGCAGCACTGACCGGAGCAATCAGCCCCAGCATTTT. It specifies CASSTDRSNQPQHF.

This clonotype was recorded many times. The chain links TRBV6-1 to TRBJ2-1; 10 nucleotides line up with TRBD1. After removal of 0 bases from V and 6 bases from J, the junction contained 2 bases not matched to a gene. The CDR3 length is 15 residues. Germline CDR1 is MNHNS and CDR2 is SASEGT. CDR3 DNA: TGTGCCAGCAGTGAAGCCTGGACAGGGGGCAATGAGCAGTTCTTC. Amino acid sequence: CASSEAWTGGNEQFF.

This clonotype was seen many times. The chain recombines TRBV6-1 with TRBJ2-5; no definite D call. V dropped 2 bases and J dropped 0 bases, with 13 bases sitting between them. Germline V gene lookup returns CDR1 MNHNS and CDR2 SASEGT. The CDR3 covers 16 residues. The CDR3, as DNA: TGTGCCAGCAGTGAAACCCTCTGGGGATACCAAGAGACCCAGTACTTC. Translated, it gives CASSETLWGYQETQYF.

This clonotype was seen repeatedly, ten times or more. This chain links TRBV5-1 with TRBJ1-5; D is possibly TRBD1 (6 bases). The CDR3 has 17 residues. V gave up 3 bases and J gave up 3 bases, with 19 bases separating them. CDR1 SGHRS and CDR2 YFSETQ come from the germline V gene. CDR3 residues: CASSSQGQRNYNQPQHF. The CDR3, as DNA: TGCGCCAGCAGCTCCCAAGGACAGAGAAACTACAATCAGCCCCAGCATTTT.

This clonotype was picked up many times. The gene calls are TRBV7-2 and TRBJ2-3; 10 nucleotides line up with TRBD2. CDR3 length: 15 amino acids. Germline trimming cut 2 bases from V and 3 bases from J; bases unmatched to any gene: 2. Germline loops: CDR1 SGHTA, CDR2 FQGNSA. The CDR3 spells CASSLQAGGTDTQYF. CDR3 nucleotide sequence: TGTGCCAGCAGCTTACAAGCGGGAGGGACAGATACGCAGTATTTT.

As concerns this clonotype: The junction does not match germline at one end; this may be a read error. The genes are TRBV5-1 and TRBJ1-5; 8 positions match TRBD1. The CDR3 totals 16 residues. The germline V gene encodes CDR1 SGHRS and CDR2 YFSETQ. The CDR3 bases are TGCGCCAGCAGCTTGGGGCCGACAGGGGCCAATCAGCTCCAGCATTTT. Protein product: CASSLGPTGANQLQHF.

A remark on this clonotype: This sequence may be a read error, since a much larger clone differs from it by one base. The CDR3, as DNA: TGTGCCAGCAGTTTGATTGGACAGGGGAATTCACCCCCCCACTTT. Translated: CASSLIGQGNSPPHF. V usage is TRBV28 and J usage is TRBJ1-6, with 9 bases identical to TRBD1. This CDR3 has 15 amino acids. Germline lookup yields CDR1 MDHEN and CDR2 SYDVKM.

This clonotype occurred many times. This rearrangement joins TRBV7-2 to TRBJ1-2; D perhaps matches TRBD1 (6 bases). Per the germline V gene, CDR1 is SGHTA and CDR2 is FQGNSA. The length of the CDR3 is 13 residues. V was shortened by 6 bases and J by 4 bases, with 12 bases between the two germline ends. CDR3 nucleotides: TGTGCCAGCAGGCACAGGGATCCCTATGGCTACACCTTC. Amino acid sequence: CASRHRDPYGYTF.

A word on this clonotype: A read error may explain this, as a much larger clone is one base away. J is TRBJ2-7 and V is TRBV7-8; D is possibly TRBD1 (5 bases). Germline CDR1 is SGHVS and CDR2 is FQNEAQ. The CDR3 sequence is 15 residues long. The DNA for the CDR3 is TGTGCCAGCAGCTTAGCCCAGGGTATTGTTAACGAGCAGTGCTTC. This gives the protein CASSLAQGIVNEQCF.

This clonotype was detected many times. The chain combines TRBV12-3 or TRBV12-4 with TRBJ1-4; TRBD1 agrees at 8 bases. This CDR3 region has 15 residues. With 4 bases clipped from V and 7 bases from J, the junction kept 8 bases outside the gene matches. The CDR3 loop is CASSSRTGQREKLFF. CDR3 in DNA: TGTGCCAGCAGTTCCCGGACAGGGCAACGTGAAAAACTGTTTTTT.

This clonotype occurred many times. The CDR3 reads CATSDFFNEQFF. The CDR3 bases are TGTGCCACCAGTGATTTTTTCAATGAGCAGTTCTTC. The chain links TRBV24-1 to TRBJ2-1; D is undetermined. Germline V gene sequence: CDR1 KGHDR, CDR2 SFDVKD. Trimming stripped 1 base from V and 6 bases from J, with 3 bases between. This CDR3 is built from 12 residues.

Ten or more counts support this clonotype. The rearrangement joins TRBV19 to TRBJ2-3; D perhaps matches TRBD2 (6 bases). CDR1 is LNHDA, CDR2 SQIVND, per germline (reference sequence). The CDR3 runs to 19 residues. V lost 4 bases to trimming and J lost 4 bases, with 27 bases between them. The CDR3 DNA reads TGTGCCAGTAGTAGCCCAATATGGGGGACCGGGACTCCGCCAGATACGCAGTATTTT. Translating it yields CASSSPIWGTGTPPDTQYF.

This clonotype was seen at least ten times. The chain carries TRBV4-1 and TRBJ1-5; perhaps TRBD1 as D (6 bases). The germline V gene encodes CDR1 MGHRA and CDR2 YSYEKL. The CDR3 is 16 amino acids. V dropped 3 bases and J dropped 4 bases, with 16 bases sitting between them. In nucleotides, the CDR3 is TGCGCCAGCAGCCATTTACAGGAAGGGGGTAATCAGCCCCAGCATTTT. Encoded protein: CASSHLQEGGNQPQHF.

The chain carries TRBV12-5 and TRBJ1-1, with unresolved D. The germline CDR1 and CDR2 sequences are LGHNT and FRNRAP. V was pared by 6 bases and J by 11 bases, with 13 bases between. The CDR3 covers 11 residues. The DNA of the CDR3 is TGTGCTAGTGGCCAAGGATATTCGGCTTTCTTT. Translated: CASGQGYSAFF.

The chain employs TRBV28 and TRBJ1-2; 9 bases match TRBD1. Germline lookup yields CDR1 MDHEN and CDR2 SYDVKM. Trimming took 3 bases from V and 8 from J; bases not matched to a gene: 4. This CDR3 contains 13 residues. DNA for the CDR3: TGTGCCAGCAGTTTGACAGGGGGACAGGGCTACACCTTC. Translating gives CASSLTGGQGYTF.

Details on this clonotype: A much larger clone lies a single base off, so this may be a read error. The chain combines TRBV6-2 or TRBV6-3 with TRBJ2-1, with 10 positions matching TRBD1. Germline CDR1 reads MNHEY; CDR2 reads SVGEGT. CDR3 length: 16 amino acids. In DNA form, the CDR3 reads TGTGCCGGCAGTTACCGGGACAGGGGTTCCTACAATGAGCAGTTCTTC. Amino acid sequence: CAGSYRDRGSYNEQFF.

The chain couples TRBV11-2 to TRBJ2-1; 12 bases fit TRBD2. CDR1 SGHAT and CDR2 FQNNGV come from the germline V gene. The CDR3 covers 15 residues. V was clipped by 3 bases and J by 9 bases; unmatched bases: 6. As DNA, the CDR3 is TGTGCCAGCAGCTTGACTAGCGGGAGTAAGGTTGAGCAGTTCTTC. Encoded protein: CASSLTSGSKVEQFF.

Comment on this clonotype: This may be a read error, as it is one base from a much larger clone. The genes are TRBV19 and TRBJ2-1; 10 nucleotides align to TRBD2. Germline CDR1 is LNHDA and CDR2 is SQIVND (reference sequence). There are 15 residues in the CDR3. CDR3 region: CAGSISSGGYNEQFF. The CDR3 DNA follows: TGTGCCGGTAGTATTTCTAGCGGGGGATACAATGAGCAGTTCTTC. The full variable domain, completed using reference TRBV19 and TRBJ2-1, is DGGITQSPKYLFRKEGQNVTLSCEQNLNHDAMYWYRQDPGQGLRLIYYSQIVNDFQKGDIAEGYSVSREKKESFPLTVTSAQKNPTAFYLCAGSISSGGYNEQFFGPGTRLTVL.